This T cell receptor (beta chain) emerged from a study of beta chain features in type 1 diabetes. Sequencing targeted expressed TCRB transcripts, as all isolated RNA had been reverse transcribed. Using immunoSEQ multiplex PCR, the repertoire was profiled, and TCRdb retains in-frame clones only, with some absent. The sample includes roughly 50,000 clones, approximately 45% of them seen just once. A word on this clone: Its antigen remains unidentified.

Study-wide points: Moderately but significantly shorter TCRB CDR3s were found in Type 1 diabetes patients in all four CD4+ subsets. Compared to healthy donors, patients appeared to have naive, central memory and Treg TCRB repertoires that were more alike.

CDR3 length equals 15 residues. The germline V gene encodes CDR1 SGDLS and CDR2 YYNGEE. V shed 3 bases and J 3 bases; nucleotides not matched to a gene: 7. The source of this sequence is a man between 25 and 39 years old with type 1 diabetes. Sequenced material: Tregs from blood. V usage is TRBV9 and J usage is TRBJ2-7; 9 bases are a match to TRBD2. The CDR3 sequence is CASSASSGGYYEQYF. As DNA, the CDR3 is TGTGCCAGCAGCGCGAGTAGCGGGGGCTACTACGAGCAGTACTTC.